The rows below give T cell receptor beta chains drawn from one sample of a study of shared clonotypes between healthy human individuals. Data came from immunoSEQ multiplex PCR; TCRdb stores just in-frame clones and leaves some out. Seen here are a few million clones, approximately 92% observed once, and the top ten hold more than 0.12%. Sequenced sample: naive CD4+ T cells sorted from blood. These receptors originate from a young man in good health. CDR3s include the opening cysteine and the closing phenylalanine or tryptophan. The D gene is left open where the match is weak. Size is stated for part of the rows, as once, few or many counts, or as a class when the clone is expanded.

size	D	V	J	CDR3	DNA
once	NA	TRBV11-1	TRBJ2-7	CASSPGYPTYEQYF	TGTGCCAGCAGCCCGGGGTACCCTACCTACGAGCAGTACTTC
NA	NA	TRBV15	TRBJ1-4	CATSRDLSPAGEKLFF	TGTGCCACCAGCAGAGATCTTTCCCCCGCGGGGGAAAAACTGTTTTTT
NA	NA	TRBV18	TRBJ2-7	CASSARDNSYEQYF	TGTGCCAGCTCAGCACGGGACAACTCCTACGAGCAGTACTTC
NA	NA	TRBV5-1	TRBJ2-2	CASSLDASRSPGELFF	TGCGCCAGCAGCTTGGATGCCAGCCGATCCCCCGGGGAGCTGTTTTTT
NA	NA	TRBV19	TRBJ1-6	CASSIDSQGTSPLHF	TGTGCCAGTAGTATAGATAGTCAGGGAACTTCACCCCTCCACTTT
NA	NA	TRBV6-1	TRBJ2-7	CASRIAGSLTYEQYF	TGTGCCAGCAGGATTGCAGGGTCCCTAACCTACGAGCAGTACTTC
once	NA	TRBV27	TRBJ2-1	CASSRGRGNHEQFF	TGTGCCAGCAGCAGGGGAAGGGGAAATCATGAGCAGTTCTTC
NA	NA	TRBV18	TRBJ1-3	CASSPPDTLFSGNTIYF	TGTGCCAGCTCACCGCCGGACACCCTATTCTCTGGAAACACCATATATTTT
NA	TRBD2	TRBV14	TRBJ2-5	CASSSGLVTSGEETQYF	TGTGCCAGCAGCTCCGGGTTGGTGACTAGCGGGGAAGAGACCCAGTACTTC
NA	NA	TRBV5-6	TRBJ2-3	CASRGLDNTDTQYF	TGTGCCAGCAGGGGACTCGATAACACAGATACGCAGTATTTT
once	NA	TRBV28	TRBJ1-6	CASAEPKFYNSPLHF	TGTGCCAGCGCGGAACCGAAGTTTTATAATTCACCCCTCCACTTT
NA	NA	TRBV10-3	TRBJ1-5	CATRELNQPQHF	TGTGCCACCCGGGAGCTCAATCAGCCCCAGCATTTT
NA	NA	TRBV21-1	TRBJ1-1	CASRAGGPLNTEAFF	TGTGCCAGCAGGGCGGGGGGACCCTTGAACACTGAAGCTTTCTTT
NA	NA	TRBV2	TRBJ2-5	CASSERDRGGETQYF	TGTGCCAGCAGTGAAAGGGACCGTGGGGGAGAGACCCAGTACTTC
NA	NA	TRBV29-1	TRBJ2-5	CSVEGAVETQYF	TGCAGCGTTGAGGGGGCCGTGGAGACCCAGTACTTC
NA	TRBD1	TRBV5-1	TRBJ2-5	CASRRTGGKEETQYF	TGCGCCAGCAGGCGGACAGGGGGTAAGGAAGAGACCCAGTACTTC
NA	NA	TRBV20-1	TRBJ2-3	CSAQFKDTQYF	TGCAGTGCTCAATTTAAGGATACGCAGTATTTT
NA	TRBD2	TRBV18	TRBJ2-1	CASSPQGTGGFLAGGEQFF	TGTGCCAGCTCACCACAAGGAACAGGGGGTTTCTTAGCGGGAGGGGAGCAGTTCTTC
NA	TRBD1	TRBV30	TRBJ1-4	CAWSPGQGVEKLFF	TGTGCCTGGAGTCCGGGACAGGGGGTTGAAAAACTGTTTTTT
NA	TRBD1	TRBV10-2	TRBJ1-4	CASRPGTANEKLFF	TGCGCCAGCAGACCAGGGACAGCTAATGAAAAACTGTTTTTT
NA	NA	TRBV9	TRBJ1-1	CASSPEGAGLNTEAFF	TGTGCCAGCAGCCCCGAGGGTGCGGGACTGAACACTGAAGCTTTCTTT
once	TRBD2	TRBV5-4	TRBJ2-3	CASSQGLAGVADTQYF	TGTGCCAGCAGCCAAGGACTAGCGGGAGTAGCAGATACGCAGTATTTT
NA	TRBD2	TRBV9	TRBJ2-3	CASSSGGADTQYF	TGTGCCAGCAGCTCGGGAGGAGCAGATACGCAGTATTTT
NA	NA	TRBV4-3	TRBJ2-1	CASSQVGIPHEQFF	TGCGCCAGCAGCCAAGTCGGGATTCCCCATGAGCAGTTCTTC
once	NA	TRBV6-5	TRBJ1-2	CASRAPGPYGYTF	TGTGCCAGCAGAGCCCCCGGCCCTTATGGCTACACCTTC
NA	NA	TRBV2	TRBJ1-2	CASSRDGAGGYTF	TGTGCCAGCAGTAGGGACGGTGCTGGGGGCTACACCTTC